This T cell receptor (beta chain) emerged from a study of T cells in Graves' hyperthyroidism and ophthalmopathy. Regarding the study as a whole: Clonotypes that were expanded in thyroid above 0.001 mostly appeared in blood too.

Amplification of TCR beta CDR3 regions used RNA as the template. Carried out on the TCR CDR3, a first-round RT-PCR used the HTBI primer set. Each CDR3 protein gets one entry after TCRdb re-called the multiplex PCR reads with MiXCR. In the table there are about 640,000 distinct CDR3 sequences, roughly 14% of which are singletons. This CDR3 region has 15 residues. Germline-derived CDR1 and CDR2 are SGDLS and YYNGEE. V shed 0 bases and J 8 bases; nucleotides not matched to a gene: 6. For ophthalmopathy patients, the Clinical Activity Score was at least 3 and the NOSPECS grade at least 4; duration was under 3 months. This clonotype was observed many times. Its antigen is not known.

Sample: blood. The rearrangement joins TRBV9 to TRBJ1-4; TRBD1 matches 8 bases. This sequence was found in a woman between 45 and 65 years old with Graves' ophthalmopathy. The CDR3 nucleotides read TGTGCCAGCAGCGTAGGCGACAGGGGCGAAGAAAAACTGTTTTTT. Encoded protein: CASSVGDRGEEKLFF. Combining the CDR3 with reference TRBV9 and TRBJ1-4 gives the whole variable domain DSGVTQTPKHLITATGQRVTLRCSPRSGDLSVYWYQQSLDQGLQFLIQYYNGEERAKGNILERFSAQQFPDLHSELNLSSLELGDSALYFCASSVGDRGEEKLFFGSGTQLSVL.